The 31 T cell receptor beta chains below were found in one sample sequenced in a study of cytomegalovirus exposure and HLA in healthy donors. 60 Vbeta and 13 Jbeta primers were used in PCR. Sequencing was performed with immunoSEQ multiplex PCR; in TCRdb, only in-frame clones are kept and a portion is missing. This sample's table has about 170,000 clones. The sequencing input was PBMCs. The receptors derive from a woman between 18 and 29 years old in good health and CMV-seropositive.

The CDR3: CASSIGDRDTQYF. CDR3 DNA sequence: TGTGCCAGTAGTATAGGGGACAGGGATACGCAGTATTTT. The rearrangement uses TRBV19 and TRBJ2-3; the match to TRBD1 covers 8 bases. With V trimmed by 1 base and J by 6 bases, 0 bases remained unmatched. The CDR3 has 13 amino acids. Germline loops: CDR1 LNHDA, CDR2 SQIVND (reference sequence). Based on the CDR3 plus reference TRBV19 and TRBJ2-3, the full variable domain is DGGITQSPKYLFRKEGQNVTLSCEQNLNHDAMYWYRQDPGQGLRLIYYSQIVNDFQKGDIAEGYSVSREKKESFPLTVTSAQKNPTAFYLCASSIGDRDTQYFGPGTRLTVL.

This sequence joins TRBV4-1 and TRBJ2-7; 10 nucleotides line up with TRBD1. In germline, CDR1 is MGHRA, CDR2 YSYEKL. The CDR3 has 16 amino acids. V trimming: 2 bases; J trimming: 4 bases; junction bases outside the gene matches: 8. The CDR3 loop is CASSQRGGTGVYEQYF. Written as DNA, the CDR3 is TGCGCCAGCAGCCAAAGAGGTGGGACAGGGGTTTACGAGCAGTACTTC.

The chain joins TRBV6-6 to TRBJ2-5, with D maybe TRBD1 (6 bases). The germline V gene encodes CDR1 MNHNY and CDR2 SVGAGI (reference sequence). V shed 4 bases and J shed 4 bases, with 13 bases lying between them. The CDR3 contains 14 residues. The CDR3 loop reads CASSSVRRGETQYF. CDR3 nucleotide sequence: TGTGCCAGCAGTTCCGTTCGCAGGGGAGAGACCCAGTACTTC.

V and J are TRBV2 and TRBJ2-5; D unclear. The J call is in doubt because the DNA end fits TRBJ2-7 better. Germline lookup yields CDR1 SNHLY and CDR2 FYNNEI. The length of the CDR3 is 13 residues. The CDR3 sequence: CASSERRDYEQYF. The CDR3 DNA reads TGTGCCAGCAGTGAACGGCGCGACTACGAGCAGTACTTC.

The V and J genes are TRBV7-2 and TRBJ1-1; the match to TRBD1 covers 8 bases. Germline loops: CDR1 SGHTA, CDR2 FQGNSA. V lost 7 bases to trimming and J lost 1 base; unmatched junction nucleotides: 8. The CDR3 runs to 15 residues. CDR3 amino acids: CASTPPGTGNTEAFF. In DNA, the CDR3 is TGTGCCAGCACCCCCCCCGGGACAGGGAACACTGAAGCTTTCTTT.

This CDR3 reads CASSLGQALGGYTF. For the CDR3, the DNA is TGTGCCAGCAGCTTGGGGCAGGCCCTTGGAGGCTACACCTTC. The chain is built from TRBV5-8 and TRBJ1-2, with no clear D. Trimming removed 0 bases from V and 8 bases from J, with 14 bases in between. From germline, CDR1 is SGHTS and CDR2 YDEGEE. This CDR3 is 14 amino acids long.

The chain is built from TRBV29-1 and TRBJ2-7; unclear D gene. V gave up 3 bases and J gave up 4 bases, with 7 bases separating them. The CDR3 runs to 11 residues. Germline V lookup: CDR1 SQVTM, CDR2 ANQGSEA. CDR3 DNA sequence: TGCAGCGTTGAGACTGGTTACGAGCAGTACTTC. Translated, it gives CSVETGYEQYF.

The chain couples TRBV7-2 to TRBJ2-7; D gene unclear. Germline V CDR1 and CDR2: SGHTA, FQGNSA. CDR3 length equals 11 residues. Trimming removed 0 bases at V and 7 bases at J, with 4 bases between. CDR3 bases: TGTGCCAGCAGCTTAGCGCGGGAGCAGTACTTC. Its translation: CASSLAREQYF.

The CDR3 region has the DNA TGTGCCAGCAGCACAGGGTATCGGAGAACTGAAGCTTTCTTT. Residues: CASSTGYRRTEAFF. This chain connects TRBV6-5 to TRBJ1-1, with D tentatively TRBD1 (6 bases). Per germline, CDR1 MNHEY and CDR2 SVGAGI. V was shortened by 6 bases and J by 5 bases, with 16 bases between the two germline ends. The length of the CDR3 is 14 residues.

This CDR3 reads CASSEEERGKDTQYF. CDR3 nucleotide sequence: TGTGCCAGCAGTGAAGAGGAGCGGGGGAAAGATACGCAGTATTTT. The V gene is TRBV2, the J gene TRBJ2-3; 8 nucleotides line up with TRBD2. The CDR3 loop spans 15 amino acids. Germline V gene sequence: CDR1 SNHLY, CDR2 FYNNEI. The V segment lost 1 base and the J segment 5 bases; nucleotides outside the gene matches: 5.

The chain uses TRBV5-4 and TRBJ2-5; 9 nucleotides agree with TRBD2. The V segment lost 4 bases and the J segment 5 bases; nucleotides outside the gene matches: 12. This CDR3 contains 16 residues. Germline V CDR1 and CDR2: SGHNT, YYREEE (reference sequence). In DNA form, the CDR3 reads TGTGCCAGCAGCCCGGGGGTAGCGGGAGCGGAGGAGACCCAGTACTTC. As protein: CASSPGVAGAEETQYF.

The gene calls are TRBV4-1 and TRBJ1-4, with D unclear. The CDR3 contains 14 residues. The V end was cut by 4 bases, the J end by 5 bases, with 11 bases between. Germline V CDR1 and CDR2: MGHRA, YSYEKL. CDR3 DNA: TGCGCCAGCAGCCGGGAGACGGTAAATGAAAAACTGTTTTTT. Translated: CASSRETVNEKLFF.

The V call is TRBV7-2, the J call TRBJ1-2; no reliable D call. Germline CDR1 is SGHTA and CDR2 is FQGNSA. The CDR3 is made up of 14 amino acids. The V end was cut by 6 bases, the J end by 0 bases, with 11 bases between. The CDR3 sequence is CASRQRGPNYGYTF. CDR3 nucleotides: TGTGCCAGCAGACAACGGGGTCCTAACTATGGCTACACCTTC.

The V gene is TRBV15, the J gene TRBJ2-1; D possibly corresponds to TRBD2 (7 bases). The CDR3 spans 13 residues. Trimming removed 5 bases at V and 4 bases at J, with 9 bases between. Germline values: CDR1 LNHNV, CDR2 YYDKDF (reference sequence). The CDR3 DNA reads TGTGCCACCAGCGGGGGGGCTTACAATGAGCAGTTCTTC. This codes for CATSGGAYNEQFF.

The chain links TRBV7-3 to TRBJ2-1; the D gene is possibly TRBD2 (7 bases). The CDR3 is 17 amino acids. Trimming took 3 bases from V and 0 from J, leaving 15 bases between them. Germline V gives CDR1 SGHTA, CDR2 FQGTGA. The CDR3 DNA follows: TGTGCCAGCAGCTTGGGGGGGGGCGGTAGCTCCTACAATGAGCAGTTCTTC. It specifies CASSLGGGGSSYNEQFF.

This sequence joins TRBV9 and TRBJ2-2; D is perhaps TRBD2 (6 bases). The CDR3 spans 14 residues. Per germline, CDR1 SGDLS and CDR2 YYNGEE. Between the trimmed V and J ends, which lost 4 bases and 5 bases, there was a span of 12 bases. The CDR3 loop is CASSPGAGTGELFF. In DNA form, the CDR3 reads TGTGCCAGCAGCCCGGGCGCGGGGACCGGGGAGCTGTTTTTT. The full variable domain, its missing parts supplied by reference TRBV9 and TRBJ2-2, is DSGVTQTPKHLITATGQRVTLRCSPRSGDLSVYWYQQSLDQGLQFLIQYYNGEERAKGNILERFSAQQFPDLHSELNLSSLELGDSALYFCASSPGAGTGELFFGEGSRLTVL.

This chain connects TRBV7-9 to TRBJ2-3; 7 bases are a match to TRBD2. The CDR3 extends over 16 amino acids. Germline V gene lookup returns CDR1 SEHNR and CDR2 FQNEAQ (reference sequence). The junction had 7 bases not matched to a gene; V was cut back by 0 bases and J by 4 bases. This CDR3 is CASSLAGLAEADTQYF. The CDR3 DNA sequence: TGTGCCAGCAGCTTAGCAGGGCTAGCGGAAGCAGATACGCAGTATTTT.

The V and J genes are TRBV12-1 and TRBJ2-5; the D call of TRBD2 is as the table states it, not checked on the DNA. TRBV12-1 constitutes a pseudogene. CDR3 size: 20 residues. The DNA for the CDR3 is TGTGCCAGCAGCCACCCCGGGGGGCCTAGCGGGGGCCCACCTCAAGAGACCCAGTACTTC. Encoded protein: CASSHPGGPSGGPPQETQYF.

V and J are TRBV2 and TRBJ1-2; no clear D. The germline CDR1 and CDR2 sequences are SNHLY and FYNNEI. This CDR3 is built from 13 residues. The V end was cut by 6 bases, the J end by 7 bases, with 15 bases between. The CDR3 sequence is CASSPAADPGYTF. Here the CDR3 DNA reads TGTGCCAGCAGCCCCGCGGCCGACCCTGGCTACACCTTC.

The genes are TRBV4-2 and TRBJ1-1, with 8 positions matching TRBD1. Trimming at V came to 3 bases and at J to 5 bases, leaving 8 bases not matched to a gene. The germline gives CDR1 LGHNA, CDR2 YNFKEQ. The CDR3 length is 15 residues. The CDR3 spells CASSQPDRGWTEAFF. CDR3 sequence (DNA): TGTGCCAGCAGCCAGCCCGACAGGGGTTGGACTGAAGCTTTCTTT.

The J gene is TRBJ2-3, the V gene TRBV4-3; TRBD2 agrees at 10 bases. This CDR3 contains 16 residues. The junction had 7 bases not matched to a gene; V was cut back by 2 bases and J by 5 bases. Germline V CDR1 and CDR2: LGHNA, YSLEER. The CDR3 loop is CASSQLSGGPVDTQYF. The CDR3 region has the DNA TGCGCCAGCAGCCAACTTAGCGGGGGGCCTGTAGATACGCAGTATTTT.

This chain links TRBV5-6 with TRBJ2-7; 7 bases map to TRBD1. Unmatched junction bases numbered 3, after V lost 0 bases and J lost 0 bases. Germline V gene data show CDR1 as SGHDT and CDR2 as YYEEEE. The CDR3 length is 15 residues. The CDR3 here is CASSLGDRASYEQYF. Here the CDR3 DNA reads TGTGCCAGCAGCTTGGGCGACAGGGCCTCCTACGAGCAGTACTTC.

The chain has TRBV9 and TRBJ1-4, with 11 bases lining up with TRBD1. The junction had 11 bases not matched to a gene; V was cut back by 7 bases and J by 3 bases. CDR1 and CDR2 from the germline V gene are SGDLS and YYNGEE. The CDR3 is 17 residues long. The CDR3 sequence: CASGSRDRGSANEKLFF. DNA for the CDR3: TGTGCCAGCGGCTCTAGGGACAGGGGGTCGGCTAATGAAAAACTGTTTTTT.

The rearrangement uses TRBV11-2 and TRBJ1-5; D is ambiguous. The CDR3 consists of 14 residues. CDR1 SGHAT and CDR2 FQNNGV come from the germline V gene. V lost 0 bases and J 2 bases, leaving 5 bases between the germline ends. The CDR3 DNA is TGTGCCAGCAGCTTAGATTCCGGCAATCAGCCCCAGCATTTT. Translation gives CASSLDSGNQPQHF.

The chain has TRBV28 and TRBJ2-5, with 7 bases matching TRBD1. J gave up 5 bases and V 2 bases, and 8 bases lay outside the gene matches. The CDR3 totals 15 residues. Germline loops: CDR1 MDHEN, CDR2 SYDVKM. CDR3 DNA: TGTGCCAGCAGTTTAGAACAGGGGCTGGCGGAGACCCAGTACTTC. Its translation is CASSLEQGLAETQYF. Supplemented by reference TRBV28 and TRBJ2-5, the full variable domain reads DVKVTQSSRYLVKRTGEKVFLECVQDMDHENMFWYRQDPGLGLRLIYFSYDVKMKEKGDIPEGYSVSREKKERFSLILESASTNQTSMYLCASSLEQGLAETQYFGPGTRLLVL.

The chain joins TRBV18 to TRBJ1-4; the D gene is possibly TRBD1 (6 bases). Trimming left V 3 bases short and J 4 bases short, with 12 bases between. The CDR3 covers 15 residues. The germline V gene has CDR1 KGHSH and CDR2 LQKENI. The CDR3 sequence is CASSPTTGSNEKLFF. CDR3 DNA sequence: TGTGCCAGCTCACCGACGACAGGCAGTAATGAAAAACTGTTTTTT.

V and J are TRBV5-1 and TRBJ1-4; no reliable D call. Germline values: CDR1 SGHRS, CDR2 YFSETQ. V was shortened by 6 bases and J by 6 bases, with 18 bases between the two germline ends. The CDR3 has 15 amino acids. The CDR3 sequence: CASTDRRAEDEKLFF. In DNA, the CDR3 is TGCGCCAGCACGGACCGGCGAGCGGAGGATGAAAAACTGTTTTTT.

V usage is TRBV6-1 and J usage is TRBJ2-7; 9 nucleotides agree with TRBD1. V was pared by 6 bases and J by 4 bases, with 10 bases of the junction left unmatched. CDR3 size: 15 residues. Germline V lookup: CDR1 MNHNS, CDR2 SASEGT. CDR3 coding DNA: TGTGCCAGCAGGGAATTACAGGGGGCGCGATACGAGCAGTACTTC. Protein product: CASRELQGARYEQYF.

V gene TRBV29-1 combines with J gene TRBJ1-1; tentatively, D is TRBD1 (6 bases). V was cut by 4 bases and J by 5 bases, with 14 bases left in between. Looked up from germline, CDR1 is SQVTM and CDR2 is ANQGSEA. This CDR3 contains 13 residues. The CDR3 DNA reads as TGCAGCGTTGGAGGAGGGGGGGGGACTGAAGCTTTCTTT. As protein: CSVGGGGGTEAFF.

This sequence joins TRBV6-1 and TRBJ1-2; weak D call: TRBD1 (5 bases). The V end lost 0 bases, the J end lost 6 bases, and 8 bases lay between the germline ends. CDR3 length: 13 amino acids. Germline assignment: CDR1 MNHNS and CDR2 SASEGT. In DNA, the CDR3 is TGTGCCAGCAGTGAAGCCCGCAGGGATGGCTACACCTTC. It yields the protein CASSEARRDGYTF.

J is TRBJ2-7 and V is TRBV5-1, with a possible D match to TRBD2 (6 bases). Germline V gene data show CDR1 as SGHRS and CDR2 as YFSETQ. The germline V and J ends were trimmed by 4 bases and 2 bases, with 16 bases remaining between them. The CDR3 is 15 residues long. CDR3 DNA: TGCGCCAGCAGCCTCGGGACTGCCACAGCCTACGAGCAGTACTTC. Residues: CASSLGTATAYEQYF.